This T cell receptor beta chain was identified in a study of blood T cell repertoires in COVID-19. As for the study in general: Samples came from the United States, Italy and Spain, spanning acute and convalescent COVID-19.

Assay: immunoSEQ multiplex PCR; the TCRdb copy retains only in-frame clones and omits some. The table records around 50,000 clones, around 73% of them present only once. Germline assignment: CDR1 MDHEN and CDR2 SYDVKM. V was clipped by 3 bases and J by 5 bases, with 10 bases between them. CDR3 size: 13 residues. Participants had their cohort set by participant-reported clinical history. The sequencing sample was made of PBMCs or T cells enriched from blood (not recorded which). V is TRBV28 and J is TRBJ1-2; perhaps TRBD1 as D (6 bases). The clonotype comes from a woman in her forties or fifties with acute COVID-19. CDR3 residues: CASSFSQGYGYTF. Here the CDR3 DNA reads TGTGCCAGCAGTTTTTCACAGGGATATGGCTACACCTTC.